Listed below are T cell receptor beta chains from one sample, sequenced in a study of T cells in Graves' hyperthyroidism and ophthalmopathy. TCRdb re-called the multiplex PCR reads through MiXCR, storing one row per CDR3 protein. The data contain approximately 330,000 distinct CDR3 sequences, roughly 21% of them singletons. Specimen: blood. Source of these receptors: a woman aged 45-65 years with Graves' hyperthyroidism. The CDR3 runs from the conserved cysteine through the conserved F or W. The D gene is left open where the match is weak. Clone size is stated in some rows and not others, as once, few, many or a class when expanded.

V	size	D	J	DNA	CDR3
TRBV14	NA	TRBD1	TRBJ2-7	TGTGCCAGCAGCCAGGCCGGGACAGGGGCTTACGAGCAGTACTTC	CASSQAGTGAYEQYF
TRBV5-1	many	TRBD2	TRBJ2-1	TGCGCCAGCAGCGGGACTAGCGGGGGGCCACAGTTCTTC	CASSGTSGGPQFF
TRBV5-5	many	TRBD1	TRBJ2-7	TGTGCCAGCAGCGTATCGGGACAGGGAGTATACGAGCAGTACTTC	CASSVSGQGVYEQYF
TRBV28	many	TRBD1	TRBJ1-6	TGTGCCAGTCAGACAGGGACCGCTTATTCACCCCTCCACTTT	CASQTGTAYSPLHF
TRBV20-1	many	TRBD2	TRBJ2-3	TGCAGTGCTAGAGATCTAGCGGGCGCAGATACGCAGTATTTT	CSARDLAGADTQYF
TRBV11-2	many	NA	TRBJ2-3	TGTGCCAGCAGGAGCACAGGGGAGGGAGATACGCAGTATTTT	CASRSTGEGDTQYF
TRBV9	many	NA	TRBJ1-1	TGTGCCAGCAGCGTGGGACACCTCATGAACACTGAAGCTTTCTTT	CASSVGHLMNTEAFF
TRBV11-2	many	NA	TRBJ2-7	TGTGCCAGCAGCTTGGAGCCCGCTAACCCCACGGGCGAGCAGTACTTC	CASSLEPANPTGEQYF
TRBV27	many	NA	TRBJ2-1	TGTGCCAGCAGTCTAGGGAGTACCCCTGGCAATGAGCAGTTCTTC	CASSLGSTPGNEQFF
TRBV29-1	few	NA	TRBJ1-1	TGCAGCGCCGTCGGGGGCACTGAAGCTTTCTTT	CSAVGGTEAFF
TRBV20-1	many	NA	TRBJ2-1	TGCAGTGCTAGTGCTACTAAGAACTACAATGAGCAGTTCTTC	CSASATKNYNEQFF
TRBV28	NA	NA	TRBJ2-3	TGTGCCAGCAGTTTGGAGTGGAACACAGATACGCAGTATTTT	CASSLEWNTDTQYF
TRBV19	many	TRBD1	TRBJ1-2	TGTGCCAGTAGTGACAGGGGAGAAGCTAACTATGGCTACACCTTC	CASSDRGEANYGYTF
TRBV18	many	NA	TRBJ2-7	TGTGCCAGCTCCGGCTTGGGGGGATACTCCTACGAGCAGTACTTC	CASSGLGGYSYEQYF
TRBV3-1	few	TRBD1	TRBJ1-1	TGTGCCAGCAGCCAAACCCCTGACAGGGCCCGCACTGAAGCTTTCTTT	CASSQTPDRARTEAFF
TRBV2	many	TRBD1	TRBJ2-5	TGTGCCACGACGACAGGGGGGGGAAAAGAGACCCAGTACTTC	CATTTGGGKETQYF
TRBV9	many	NA	TRBJ1-1	TGTGCCAGCAGCGCGAGACTTGGGAACACTGAAGCTTTCTTT	CASSARLGNTEAFF
TRBV12-3/TRBV12-4	once	NA	TRBJ1-2	TGTGCCAGCAGTTTATCGGGGGCGGGCTATGGCTACACCTTC	CASSLSGAGYGYTF
TRBV7-2	many	NA	TRBJ2-7	TGTGCCAGCAGCTTCACAGGGTACGAGCAGTACTTC	CASSFTGYEQYF
TRBV29-1	many	TRBD2	TRBJ2-1	TGCAGCGTTGATTTCCTAGCGGACTGGGGTGAGCAGTTCTTC	CSVDFLADWGEQFF
TRBV7-9	NA	TRBD1	TRBJ1-2	TGTGCCAGCAGCGAACTAGCCGGGACAGGGGGTTATGGCTACACCTTC	CASSELAGTGGYGYTF
TRBV6-1	many	TRBD1	TRBJ2-3	TGTGCCAGCAGTACCGTGGACAGGGGAGATACGCAGTATTTT	CASSTVDRGDTQYF
TRBV12-3/TRBV12-4	many	TRBD1	TRBJ1-1	TGTGCCAGCAGTTTATACAGGGGGGGTTTTGCGAACACTGAAGCTTTCTTT	CASSLYRGGFANTEAFF
TRBV9	NA	TRBD2	TRBJ2-7	TGTGCCAGCAGCTCCCAAGGGACTAGCGGATTATCTACCGAGCAGTACTTC	CASSSQGTSGLSTEQYF
TRBV3-1	many	TRBD2	TRBJ2-7	TGTGCCAGCAGCCCTGGGACTAGCGGAGTCTACGAGCAGTACTTC	CASSPGTSGVYEQYF
TRBV12-3/TRBV12-4	NA	TRBD1	TRBJ2-4	TGTACCAGCAGTCCCCGGGACAGGGGCAAAAACATTCAGTACTTC	CTSSPRDRGKNIQYF
TRBV20-1	NA	NA	TRBJ1-1	TGCAGTGCTAGAGATGTCACGGAATGGAGCACTGAAGCTTTCTTT	CSARDVTEWSTEAFF
TRBV2	NA	NA	TRBJ2-7	TGTGCCAGCACCCTTCAAGGGACCATAGGTAGGGAGCAGTACTTC	CASTLQGTIGREQYF
TRBV7-8	many	TRBD2	TRBJ2-7	TGTGCCAGCAGCGTGACTAGCGGGTTACTCTACGAGCAGTACTTC	CASSVTSGLLYEQYF
TRBV2	many	NA	TRBJ2-5	TGTGCCAGCAGTGAAGTGGTCCCAGGGGCCGGGGAGACCCAGTACTTC	CASSEVVPGAGETQYF
TRBV7-7	many	TRBD1	TRBJ2-5	TGTGCTAGCAGCAAAGACGGGACAGGGGGCGAGACCCAGTACTTC	CASSKDGTGGETQYF
TRBV18	NA	TRBD1	TRBJ1-1	TGTGCCAGCTCACCGGGACAGAGGGGGACTGAAGCTTTCTTT	CASSPGQRGTEAFF
TRBV2	NA	NA	TRBJ2-5	TGTGCCAGCAGTGTTTTGAAGACCCAGTACTTC	CASSVLKTQYF
TRBV11-2	many	TRBD1	TRBJ1-1	TGTGCCAGCAGCTTAGATGGAGGGGCAACAGGGGAGAACACTGAAGCTTTCTTT	CASSLDGGATGENTEAFF
TRBV6-5	many	NA	TRBJ1-1	TGTGCCAGCAGTTACTCTTTCAGGGTCGCTGAGATGGGAGCTTTCTTT	CASSYSFRVAEMGAFF
TRBV2	many	NA	TRBJ1-2	TGTGCCGAACCGGACAGTATGGGGTCGGGCTACACCTTC	CAEPDSMGSGYTF
TRBV2	many	NA	TRBJ2-7	TGTGCCAGCAGTCTGACTAGAGACTACGAGCAGTACTTC	CASSLTRDYEQYF
TRBV29-1	NA	NA	TRBJ1-2	TGCAGCGTTGAAGAGCAGGGTGGAGGGGATGGCTACACCTTC	CSVEEQGGGDGYTF
TRBV10-3	NA	TRBD2	TRBJ2-7	TGTGCCGTTACGTCAGCGGGAGAGAGCTCCTACGAGCAGTACTTC	CAVTSAGESSYEQYF
TRBV3-1	NA	NA	TRBJ2-2	TGTGCCAGCAGCCAAAGCCAGACCCTGACCGGGGAGCTGTTTTTT	CASSQSQTLTGELFF
TRBV4-1	few	TRBD1	TRBJ1-1	TGCGCCAGCAGCCACCCCGCGGGCCGGACAGGGGGGACTGAAGCTTTCTTT	CASSHPAGRTGGTEAFF
TRBV6-4	NA	TRBD1	TRBJ1-2	TGTGCCAGCACCCCGGGACAGGGGGGTCAAGGCTACACCTTC	CASTPGQGGQGYTF
TRBV6-9	NA	NA	TRBJ1-2	TGTGCCAGCATTAATTCCGGGCTTCCGAAGGCGAACTATGGCTACACCTTC	CASINSGLPKANYGYTF
TRBV14	NA	NA	TRBJ2-3	TGTGCCAGCAGCCAAGAATGGGTGACCCCTCAGTATTTT	CASSQEWVTPQYF
TRBV10-3	NA	TRBD2	TRBJ2-7	TGTGCCATCAGTGAACTAGCGGGAGATGGGGAGCAGTACTTC	CAISELAGDGEQYF
TRBV25-1	many	TRBD1	TRBJ2-7	TGTGCCAGCCGGGGACAGCTTTCCTACGAGCAGTACTTC	CASRGQLSYEQYF
TRBV10-3	many	NA	TRBJ2-7	TGTGCCACCACTCCGAGGCAGGGACGAGTCTACGAGCAGTACTTC	CATTPRQGRVYEQYF
TRBV6-5	few	NA	TRBJ2-4	TGTGCCAGCAGTTACTCGCGTCCTTTGACTATACCAGGAAACATTCAGTACTTC	CASSYSRPLTIPGNIQYF
TRBV24-1	many	NA	TRBJ2-1	TGTGCCACCAGTGATTTGAGTCCCGGAGTCTACAATGAGCAGTTCTTC	CATSDLSPGVYNEQFF
TRBV2	many	NA	TRBJ1-2	TGTGCCAGCAGTCAAGTCGAGGGAGTCTATGGCTACACCTTC	CASSQVEGVYGYTF
TRBV7-8	many	NA	TRBJ2-2	TGTGCCAGCAGCTTCGGTCGGCTCTCGAACACCGGGGAGCTGTTTTTT	CASSFGRLSNTGELFF
TRBV11-2	many	TRBD1	TRBJ1-5	TGTGCCAGCAGCTTAGGGACAGGGAATAGCAATCAGCCCCAGCATTTT	CASSLGTGNSNQPQHF
TRBV20-1	many	TRBD2	TRBJ2-3	TGCAGTGCTAGAGTGGCTAGCGGGGGGATAAATACGCAGTATTTT	CSARVASGGINTQYF